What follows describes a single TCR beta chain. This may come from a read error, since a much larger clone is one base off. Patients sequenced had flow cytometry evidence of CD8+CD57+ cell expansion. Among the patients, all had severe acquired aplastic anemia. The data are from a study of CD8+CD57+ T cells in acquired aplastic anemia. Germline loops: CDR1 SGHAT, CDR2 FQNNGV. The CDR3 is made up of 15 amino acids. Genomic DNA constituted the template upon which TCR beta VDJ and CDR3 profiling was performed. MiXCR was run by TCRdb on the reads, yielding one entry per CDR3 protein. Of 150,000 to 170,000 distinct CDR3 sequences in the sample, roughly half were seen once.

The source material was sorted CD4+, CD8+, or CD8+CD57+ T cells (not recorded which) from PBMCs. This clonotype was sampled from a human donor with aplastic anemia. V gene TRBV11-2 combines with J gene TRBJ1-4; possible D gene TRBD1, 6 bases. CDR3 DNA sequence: TGTACCAGCAGCTTAGTACAGGGCGTTTGGGAAAAACTGTTTTTT. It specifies CTSSLVQGVWEKLFF.